Presented here are 31 T cell receptor beta chains from one specimen sequenced in a study of blood T cell repertoires in COVID-19. TCRdb's copy holds only in-frame clones and misses some; the assay was immunoSEQ multiplex PCR. The sample carries around 140,000 clones, approximately 80% recorded once. Input material: peripheral blood. These receptors originate from a man aged 45 to 65 with acute or convalescent COVID-19.

The chain has TRBV19 and TRBJ2-1, with 9 bases lining up with TRBD2. J gave up 4 bases and V 4 bases, and 5 bases lay outside the gene matches. The CDR3 extends over 15 amino acids. In germline, CDR1 is LNHDA, CDR2 SQIVND (reference sequence). The CDR3 bases are TGTGCCAGTAGTACCGGGACTAGCAGGTACAATGAGCAGTTCTTC. The encoded protein is CASSTGTSRYNEQFF.

This clone appeared a few times. V usage is TRBV24-1 and J usage is TRBJ2-7; 8 nucleotides match TRBD1. Per germline, CDR1 KGHDR and CDR2 SFDVKD. The J segment lost 4 bases and the V segment lost 6 bases, leaving 4 bases of the junction unmatched. CDR3 length: 13 amino acids. The CDR3 reads CATSSDRVYEQYF. The CDR3 DNA follows: TGTGCCACCAGTTCGGACAGGGTATACGAGCAGTACTTC.

This chain connects TRBV4-2 to TRBJ1-1; 8 bases line up with TRBD1. V gave up 0 bases and J gave up 1 base; unmatched junction bases: 13. Germline CDR1 and CDR2: LGHNA and YNFKEQ. The CDR3 covers 19 residues. CDR3 amino acids: CASSQEPLRQGRKNTEAFF. CDR3 in DNA: TGTGCCAGCAGCCAAGAGCCCCTGCGACAGGGGAGGAAGAACACTGAAGCTTTCTTT.

The chain has TRBV7-9 and TRBJ1-1; 8 bases align to TRBD1. CDR1 and CDR2 from the germline V gene are SEHNR and FQNEAQ (reference sequence). The CDR3 is 12 residues long. The J segment lost 10 bases and the V segment lost 3 bases, leaving 4 bases of the junction unmatched. The CDR3 nucleotides are TGTGCCAGCAGCTTCCAGGGGGCGGGAGCTTTCTTT. This encodes CASSFQGAGAFF.

The rearrangement joins TRBV19 to TRBJ1-5, with D perhaps TRBD1 (6 bases). The CDR3 sequence is 17 residues long. Trimming cost V 3 bases and J 2 bases, with 17 bases left between them. The V gene's germline CDR1 is LNHDA and CDR2 SQIVND (reference sequence). The CDR3 loop reads CASSMERGQGGNQPQHF. The CDR3 DNA reads as TGTGCCAGTAGTATGGAGCGGGGGCAGGGTGGCAATCAGCCCCAGCATTTT.

CDR3 region: CASSLAASVTDTQYF. Here the CDR3 DNA reads TGCGCCAGCAGCTTGGCCGCTAGCGTCACAGATACGCAGTATTTT. The J gene is TRBJ2-3, the V gene TRBV5-1, with a weak D call TRBD2 (6 bases). From germline, CDR1 is SGHRS and CDR2 YFSETQ. CDR3 length: 15 residues. V dropped 0 bases and J dropped 2 bases, with 10 bases sitting between them. The full variable domain, with the rest looked up from reference TRBV5-1 and TRBJ2-3, is KAGVTQTPRYLIKTRGQQVTLSCSPISGHRSVSWYQQTPGQGLQFLFEYFSETQRNKGNFPGRFSGRQFSNSRSEMNVSTLELGDSALYLCASSLAASVTDTQYFGPGTRLTVL.

The chain links TRBV5-6 to TRBJ1-2; D not resolved. This CDR3 has 14 amino acids. Trimming took 0 bases from V and 4 from J, leaving 10 bases between them. Germline V gene lookup returns CDR1 SGHDT and CDR2 YYEEEE. CDR3 sequence reads: CASSLGPGIYGYTF. CDR3 nucleotide sequence: TGTGCCAGCAGCTTGGGACCGGGGATCTATGGCTACACCTTC.

The J gene is TRBJ2-1, the V gene TRBV3-1 (or the pseudogene TRBV3-2); the D gene is possibly TRBD2 (5 bases). The CDR3 has 14 amino acids. The germline V gene has CDR1 LGHDT and CDR2 YNNKEL (reference sequence). Trimming pared 8 bases from V and 0 bases from J, leaving 11 bases between. CDR3 coding DNA: TGTGCCAGCTCAAGGGCGGGCTCCTACAATGAGCAGTTCTTC. Protein: CASSRAGSYNEQFF.

The rearrangement joins TRBV5-6 to TRBJ2-5, with TRBD2 matching over 7 bases. CDR1 and CDR2 from the germline V gene are SGHDT and YYEEEE. After removal of 1 base from V and 2 bases from J, the junction contained 8 bases not matched to a gene. This CDR3 comprises 16 residues. The CDR3 coding sequence is TGTGCCAGCAGCTTGTACATAGGGACTATGCAAGAGACCCAGTACTTC. This translates into CASSLYIGTMQETQYF. The full variable domain, its missing parts supplied by reference TRBV5-6 and TRBJ2-5, is DAGVTQSPTHLIKTRGQQVTLRCSPKSGHDTVSWYQQALGQGPQFIFQYYEEEERQRGNFPDRFSGHQFPNYSSELNVNALLLGDSALYLCASSLYIGTMQETQYFGPGTRLLVL.

The chain links TRBV30 to TRBJ2-7; D is undetermined. Germline V lookup: CDR1 GTSNPN, CDR2 SVGIG (reference sequence). The CDR3 contains 14 residues. With 5 bases removed from V and 2 bases from J, the gap between germline ends came to 16 bases. The CDR3 sequence is CAWGPRHSTYEQYF. The DNA for the CDR3 is TGTGCCTGGGGCCCTCGGCACAGCACCTACGAGCAGTACTTC.

This clone was counted between two and nine times. The chain is built from TRBV15 and TRBJ1-6; D remains unclear. The CDR3 consists of 13 residues. Germline assignment: CDR1 LNHNV and CDR2 YYDKDF (reference sequence). The V end lost 0 bases, the J end lost 7 bases, and 4 bases lay between the germline ends. In DNA form, the CDR3 reads TGTGCCACCAGCAGAGAACTAAATTCACCCCTCCACTTT. Translation: CATSRELNSPLHF. The variable domain in full, with the rest retrieved from reference TRBV15 and TRBJ1-6, is DAMVIQNPRYQVTQFGKPVTLSCSQTLNHNVMYWYQQKSSQAPKLLFHYYDKDFNNEADTPDNFQSRRPNTSFCFLDIRSPGLGDTAMYLCATSRELNSPLHFGNGTRLTVT.

The table lists this clone with a count of one. The chain joins TRBV5-6 to TRBJ2-7; 8 bases align to TRBD1. There are 16 residues in the CDR3. The V segment lost 0 bases and the J segment 0 bases; nucleotides outside the gene matches: 5. Germline V gene sequence: CDR1 SGHDT, CDR2 YYEEEE. The DNA for the CDR3 is TGTGCCAGCAGCTTGGGTATGGGACAGGTCTCCTACGAGCAGTACGTC. Translation gives CASSLGMGQVSYEQYV.

The V call is TRBV29-1, the J call TRBJ1-4; 8 bases are shared with TRBD1. Germline CDR1 and CDR2: SQVTM and ANQGSEA. Trimming cost V 3 bases and J 5 bases; bases outside gene matches: 2. There are 13 residues in the CDR3. In DNA form, the CDR3 reads TGCAGCGTTGACAGGACAGGGAATGAAAAACTGTTTTTT. Translating it yields CSVDRTGNEKLFF.

The rearrangement joins TRBV11-3 to TRBJ1-2; TRBD1 agrees at 11 bases. Looked up from germline, CDR1 is SGHNT and CDR2 is YENEEA. J gave up 3 bases and V 1 base, and 7 bases lay outside the gene matches. The CDR3 contains 17 residues. CDR3 residues: CASSLGRRDRGDYGYTF. CDR3 bases: TGTGCCAGCAGCTTAGGTCGCCGGGACAGGGGGGACTATGGCTACACCTTC.

Many counts were recorded for this clone. This chain uses TRBV5-1 with TRBJ1-2; the match to TRBD1 covers 7 bases. CDR3 length equals 14 residues. Germline V gene data show CDR1 as SGHRS and CDR2 as YFSETQ. Trimming at V came to 1 base and at J to 6 bases, leaving 6 bases not matched to a gene. CDR3 amino acids: CASSLRDSSDGYTF. The CDR3 nucleotides are TGCGCCAGCAGCTTGAGGGACAGTTCGGATGGCTACACCTTC. The full variable domain, rest sourced from reference TRBV5-1 and TRBJ1-2, is KAGVTQTPRYLIKTRGQQVTLSCSPISGHRSVSWYQQTPGQGLQFLFEYFSETQRNKGNFPGRFSGRQFSNSRSEMNVSTLELGDSALYLCASSLRDSSDGYTFGSGTRLTVV.

The rearrangement joins TRBV1 to TRBJ2-3; the DNA was not compared with TRBD2, the D call given in the table. TRBV1 is reported as a pseudogene. The CDR3 consists of 18 residues. The CDR3 DNA reads TGCACCAGCAGCCAAGAACCCCTAACTAGAGCGAGCACAGATACGCAGTATTTT. Amino acid sequence: CTSSQEPLTRASTDTQYF.

This chain uses TRBV28 with TRBJ1-2; D is unclear. V lost 4 bases, J lost 8 bases, and 14 bases lay in between. The length of the CDR3 is 13 residues. Per the germline V gene, CDR1 is MDHEN and CDR2 is SYDVKM. The CDR3 here is CASSSVAARGYTF. CDR3 bases: TGTGCCAGCAGTTCAGTCGCCGCTAGGGGCTACACCTTC.

Only a few counts were recorded for this clone. The chain combines TRBV5-1 with TRBJ1-2; D is perhaps TRBD1 (6 bases). This CDR3 is 14 amino acids long. Trimming pared 4 bases from V and 5 bases from J, leaving 15 bases between. From germline, CDR1 is SGHRS and CDR2 YFSETQ. CDR3 loop: CASSIEGTQYGYTF. CDR3 in DNA: TGCGCCAGCAGCATAGAAGGGACACAGTATGGCTACACCTTC. The full variable domain, rest sourced from reference TRBV5-1 and TRBJ1-2, is KAGVTQTPRYLIKTRGQQVTLSCSPISGHRSVSWYQQTPGQGLQFLFEYFSETQRNKGNFPGRFSGRQFSNSRSEMNVSTLELGDSALYLCASSIEGTQYGYTFGSGTRLTVV.

V usage is TRBV7-2 and J usage is TRBJ2-3; 8 nucleotides agree with TRBD2. The length of the CDR3 is 15 residues. The germline gives CDR1 SGHTA, CDR2 FQGNSA. The trim removed 5 bases at V and 4 bases at J, leaving 8 bases unmatched. CDR3 nucleotides: TGTGCCAGCAGCCAGGCCAGCGGGGGCGCAGATACGCAGTATTTT. Translated, it gives CASSQASGGADTQYF.

The V call is TRBV5-1, the J call TRBJ1-6; possible D gene TRBD1, 5 bases. Germline CDR1 and CDR2: SGHRS and YFSETQ. The V gene lost 1 base and the J gene lost 4 bases, with 12 bases spanning the gap. CDR3 length equals 16 residues. The CDR3 DNA is TGCGCCAGCAGCTTGAGCACAGGAGATTATAATTCACCCCTCCACTTT. This codes for CASSLSTGDYNSPLHF.

This chain uses TRBV12-3 or TRBV12-4 with TRBJ2-1; TRBD1 matches 7 bases. The length of the CDR3 is 13 residues. The J segment lost 2 bases and the V segment lost 6 bases, leaving 1 base of the junction unmatched. CDR3 protein: CASSGQAYNEQFF. The CDR3 nucleotides read TGTGCCAGCAGCGGACAGGCCTACAATGAGCAGTTCTTC.

This clone was picked up a small number of times. The chain employs TRBV27 and TRBJ1-3; the D is unclear. Germline V gene data show CDR1 as MNHEY and CDR2 as SMNVEV (reference sequence). The V gene lost 4 bases and the J gene lost 2 bases, with 12 bases spanning the gap. CDR3 size: 15 residues. The CDR3 reads CASSYQEGAGNTIYF. Written as DNA, the CDR3 is TGTGCCAGCAGTTACCAGGAGGGCGCTGGAAACACCATATATTTT.

The chain combines TRBV5-1 with TRBJ2-7; the match to TRBD1 covers 9 bases. Trimming removed 4 bases from V and 5 bases from J; junction bases left unmatched: 10. The CDR3 runs to 15 residues. The V gene's germline CDR1 is SGHRS and CDR2 YFSETQ. CDR3 nucleotides: TGCGCCAGCAGCCTGACCGGGACAGGGTTCGACGAGCAGTACGTC. Its translation is CASSLTGTGFDEQYV.

The chain couples TRBV19 to TRBJ2-1, with D perhaps TRBD2 (6 bases). Trimming took 4 bases from V and 5 from J, leaving 6 bases between them. The CDR3 is made up of 12 amino acids. Germline values: CDR1 LNHDA, CDR2 SQIVND (reference sequence). For the CDR3, the DNA is TGTGCCAGTAGTAGGAGGGACAATGAGCAGTTCTTC. Translated, it gives CASSRRDNEQFF.

The CDR3 sequence is CASSQDGTNTGELFF. The CDR3 bases are TGCGCCAGCAGCCAGGACGGGACGAACACCGGGGAGCTGTTTTTT. The chain combines TRBV5-1 with TRBJ2-2; TRBD2 might be the D (5 bases). V lost 4 bases and J 0 bases, leaving 10 bases between the germline ends. The CDR3 has 15 residues. Germline CDR1 SGHRS, CDR2 YFSETQ.

This chain joins TRBV20-1 and TRBJ1-2; D remains unclear. V lost 1 base and J lost 6, with 6 bases in between. The CDR3 is made up of 11 amino acids. Per the germline V gene, CDR1 is DFQATT and CDR2 is SNEGSKA (reference sequence). CDR3 DNA: TGCAGTGCTAGAGTGCGGGATGGCTACACCTTC. Protein product: CSARVRDGYTF.

This chain uses TRBV4-1 with TRBJ2-3; a weak D match, TRBD1 (6 bases). Germline V gene sequence: CDR1 MGHRA, CDR2 YSYEKL. The V gene lost 1 base and the J gene lost 3 bases, with 17 bases spanning the gap. The CDR3 spans 17 residues. This CDR3 reads CASSQGTEGPRTDTQYF. The CDR3, as DNA: TGCGCCAGCAGCCAAGGGACAGAAGGGCCCAGGACAGATACGCAGTATTTT.

The chain is built from TRBV7-3 and TRBJ1-2; 9 bases match TRBD1. The CDR3 length is 13 residues. V gave up 3 bases and J gave up 6 bases; unmatched junction bases: 2. Per germline, CDR1 SGHTA and CDR2 FQGTGA. This chain's CDR3 is CASSFTGGNGYTF. In DNA form, the CDR3 reads TGTGCCAGCAGCTTTACAGGGGGCAATGGCTACACCTTC.

The rearrangement links TRBV19 to TRBJ1-5; the D is unclear. Germline lookup yields CDR1 LNHDA and CDR2 SQIVND (reference sequence). There are 13 residues in the CDR3. V gave up 6 bases and J gave up 4 bases, with 10 bases separating them. In DNA form, the CDR3 reads TGTGCCAGTAGACTACCCGGAAATCAGCCCCAGCATTTT. The encoded protein is CASRLPGNQPQHF.

V usage is TRBV9 and J usage is TRBJ1-2; 8 positions match TRBD1. The CDR3 is made up of 14 amino acids. The germline V gene encodes CDR1 SGDLS and CDR2 YYNGEE. The trim removed 0 bases at V and 8 bases at J, leaving 6 bases unmatched. This chain's CDR3 is CASSVGQGAGGYTF. CDR3 bases: TGTGCCAGCAGCGTAGGCCAGGGGGCTGGCGGCTACACCTTC.

The genes are TRBV27 and TRBJ2-2; the D is unclear. The CDR3 extends over 14 amino acids. The germline V gene encodes CDR1 MNHEY and CDR2 SMNVEV (reference sequence). V was shortened by 3 bases and J by 5 bases, with 10 bases between the two germline ends. The CDR3 is CASSLIQPTGELFF. CDR3 DNA sequence: TGTGCCAGCAGTTTGATACAGCCAACCGGGGAGCTGTTTTTT.